Following are 21 T cell receptor beta chains from one sample sequenced in a study of memory CD4+ T cells and cytomegalovirus serostatus. Produced via immunoSEQ multiplex PCR; TCRdb's table is partial and in-frame only. The sample consists of 46,000 or so clones, roughly three quarters of them appearing once. Single viable CD3+CD4+CD8-CD45RO+ cells were sorted as the memory CD4+ T cells. Specimen: memory CD4+ T cells from blood. These receptors were taken from an adult in good health and CMV-seronegative.

The chain carries TRBV6-4 and TRBJ1-4; no clear D gene. The germline gives CDR1 MRHNA, CDR2 SNTAGT. The CDR3 consists of 13 residues. V was pared by 6 bases and J by 5 bases, with 10 bases between. CDR3 sequence reads: CASSAEPNEKLFF. CDR3 DNA sequence: TGTGCCAGCAGCGCGGAACCGAATGAAAAACTGTTTTTT.

The chain couples TRBV4-2 to TRBJ1-2, with 7 positions matching TRBD1. Trimming cost V 1 base and J 1 base; bases outside gene matches: 9. Germline V gives CDR1 LGHNA, CDR2 YNFKEQ. This CDR3 has 17 residues. The CDR3 sequence: CASSQGQGSIVNYGYTF. The CDR3 DNA reads as TGTGCCAGCAGCCAAGGACAGGGCTCGATAGTTAACTATGGCTACACCTTC.

The V and J genes are TRBV30 and TRBJ1-3, with D possibly TRBD1 on 5 matching bases. This CDR3 has 14 amino acids. CDR1 is GTSNPN, CDR2 SVGIG, per germline (reference sequence). With 3 bases removed from V and 1 base from J, the gap between germline ends came to 10 bases. CDR3 nucleotide sequence: TGTGCCTGGAGATTCAGGGAATCTGGAAACACCATATATTTT. It yields the protein CAWRFRESGNTIYF.

Written as DNA, the CDR3 is TGTGCCAGCAGTTTTAAACAGGGGAAGGTTTCTGGGGCCAACGTCCTGACTTTC. It codes for CASSFKQGKVSGANVLTF. The chain uses TRBV28 and TRBJ2-6; 7 nucleotides align to TRBD1. Trimming at V came to 3 bases and at J to 1 base, leaving 9 bases not matched to a gene. The CDR3 consists of 18 residues. Germline V gene lookup returns CDR1 MDHEN and CDR2 SYDVKM.

V usage is TRBV7-6 and J usage is TRBJ2-2, with TRBD2 identical over 9 bases. There are 17 residues in the CDR3. Looked up from germline, CDR1 is SGHVS and CDR2 is FNYEAQ. With V trimmed by 5 bases and J by 5 bases, 12 bases remained unmatched. CDR3 amino acids: CASSLFSGTSRTGELFF. The CDR3 coding sequence is TGTGCCAGCAGCCTTTTTTCCGGGACTAGCCGTACCGGGGAGCTGTTTTTT.

The rearrangement links TRBV5-1 to TRBJ1-1; the D gene is possibly TRBD1 (5 bases). The length of the CDR3 is 13 residues. V lost 0 bases and J 11 bases, leaving 14 bases between the germline ends. Looked up from germline, CDR1 is SGHRS and CDR2 is YFSETQ. The CDR3 region is CASSLDRKTGAFF. The CDR3 bases are TGCGCCAGCAGCTTGGACAGGAAAACGGGCGCTTTCTTT. Full variable domain (remainder filled in from reference TRBV5-1 and TRBJ1-1): KAGVTQTPRYLIKTRGQQVTLSCSPISGHRSVSWYQQTPGQGLQFLFEYFSETQRNKGNFPGRFSGRQFSNSRSEMNVSTLELGDSALYLCASSLDRKTGAFFGQGTRLTVV.

This chain links TRBV18 with TRBJ1-1; D possibly corresponds to TRBD1 (5 bases). Germline V gene lookup returns CDR1 KGHSH and CDR2 LQKENI. V was pared by 6 bases and J by 4 bases, with 21 bases between. The CDR3 is 16 residues long. CDR3 in amino acids: CASSPSGVPGGTEAFF. The CDR3 region has the DNA TGTGCCAGCTCCCCCTCAGGAGTCCCTGGGGGCACTGAAGCTTTCTTT.

This clone was seen only once. The rearrangement links TRBV4-1 to TRBJ1-2; no clear D. Per the germline V gene, CDR1 is MGHRA and CDR2 is YSYEKL. This CDR3 is 16 amino acids long. The V end was cut by 5 bases, the J end by 6 bases, with 22 bases between. The CDR3 nucleotides read TGCGCCAGCAGCTCTTACCCCGACGGAGACATGGATGGCTACACCTTC. Translating it yields CASSSYPDGDMDGYTF.

The V gene is TRBV28, the J gene TRBJ2-2; TRBD1 aligns across 8 bases. The germline V gene has CDR1 MDHEN and CDR2 SYDVKM. Trimming took 5 bases from V and 4 from J; bases not matched to a gene: 6. This CDR3 is built from 15 residues. CDR3 nucleotides: TGTGCCAGCAGTCGAGACAGGGGCGGCACCGGGGAGCTGTTTTTT. Protein sequence: CASSRDRGGTGELFF.

The rearrangement uses TRBV7-9 and TRBJ1-1, with D perhaps matching TRBD1 (5 bases). CDR3 size: 15 residues. CDR1 and CDR2 from the germline V gene are SEHNR and FQNEAQ (reference sequence). Trimming left V 7 bases short and J 4 bases short, with 19 bases between. CDR3 sequence: CASTPSLGAGTEAFF. The CDR3 DNA reads as TGTGCCAGCACTCCTTCCCTTGGGGCCGGCACTGAAGCTTTCTTT.

The chain uses TRBV6-6 and TRBJ1-5, with unresolved D. Germline V CDR1 and CDR2: MNHNY, SVGAGI (reference sequence). The CDR3 length is 12 residues. V was pared by 5 bases and J by 3 bases, with 5 bases between. The CDR3 region is CASSLDNQPQHF. The DNA of the CDR3 is TGTGCCAGCAGTCTTGACAATCAGCCCCAGCATTTT.

The CDR3 DNA reads as TGTGCCTCAGGGACAGGGAATTTATCACCCCTCCACTTT. Translating it yields CASGTGNLSPLHF. The chain has TRBV30 and TRBJ1-6; TRBD1 aligns across 9 bases. CDR1 is GTSNPN and CDR2 is SVGIG in the germline V gene (reference sequence). This CDR3 is 13 amino acids long. V was clipped by 7 bases and J by 10 bases; unmatched bases: 8. Drawing the rest from reference TRBV30 and TRBJ1-6, the complete variable domain is SQTIHQWPATLVQPVGSPLSLECTVEGTSNPNLYWYRQAAGRGLQLLFYSVGIGQISSEVPQNLSASRPQDRQFILSSKKLLLSDSGFYLCASGTGNLSPLHFGNGTRLTVT.

This clone was detected only once. The CDR3 DNA is TGTGCCAGCAGCCCACGGGGGGATAATGAAAAACTGTTTTTT. This gives the protein CASSPRGDNEKLFF. The chain has TRBV9 and TRBJ1-4, with D possibly being TRBD1 (5 bases). Looked up from germline, CDR1 is SGDLS and CDR2 is YYNGEE. Trimming removed 4 bases at V and 4 bases at J, with 11 bases between. The CDR3 is 14 amino acids.

V is TRBV4-3 and J is TRBJ2-7; D is uncertain. V was pared by 5 bases and J by 5 bases, with 16 bases between. Germline values: CDR1 LGHNA, CDR2 YSLEER. CDR3 length: 14 amino acids. CDR3 sequence reads: CASSLDPLTHEQYF. The DNA for the CDR3 is TGCGCCAGCAGCTTGGACCCCCTTACCCACGAGCAGTACTTC.

The chain combines TRBV11-2 with TRBJ2-5; D might be TRBD1 (5 bases). The length of the CDR3 is 14 residues. CDR1 is SGHAT and CDR2 is FQNNGV in the germline V gene. V was trimmed by 1 base and J by 5 bases, leaving 11 bases between them. CDR3 loop: CASSLAGAKETQYF. Written as DNA, the CDR3 is TGTGCCAGCAGCTTAGCTGGGGCTAAGGAGACCCAGTACTTC.

J is TRBJ1-1 and V is TRBV11-2; D is unclear. Germline assignment: CDR1 SGHAT and CDR2 FQNNGV. This CDR3 is built from 14 residues. Trimming took off 4 bases at V and 8 bases at J, with 17 bases between the two ends. CDR3 protein: CASSSLRAGPEAFF. The CDR3 DNA is TGTGCCAGCAGCTCTCTGCGGGCAGGCCCAGAAGCTTTCTTT.

The chain employs TRBV6-6 and TRBJ2-1; no clear D. Germline assignment: CDR1 MNHNY and CDR2 SVGAGI (reference sequence). The CDR3 length is 11 residues. The V end was cut by 5 bases, the J end by 5 bases, with 4 bases between. CDR3 sequence: CASSHNNEQFF. The CDR3 nucleotides are TGTGCCAGCAGTCATAACAATGAGCAGTTCTTC.

The chain is built from TRBV28 and TRBJ1-1; weak D call: TRBD1 (5 bases). V lost 5 bases and J lost 2, with 9 bases in between. This CDR3 has 13 amino acids. Per the germline V gene, CDR1 is MDHEN and CDR2 is SYDVKM. CDR3 residues: CASSETANTEAFF. The CDR3 DNA sequence: TGTGCCAGCAGTGAGACAGCTAACACTGAAGCTTTCTTT.

Concerning this clone: The same CDR3 is also encoded by other DNA sequences in this sample. The gene calls are TRBV4-2 and TRBJ2-7, with TRBD1 identical over 11 bases. With 8 bases clipped from V and 4 bases from J, the junction kept 10 bases outside the gene matches. This CDR3 is 15 amino acids long. CDR1 and CDR2 from the germline V gene are LGHNA and YNFKEQ. Here the CDR3 reads CASGDPGQGAYEQYF. CDR3 DNA: TGTGCCAGCGGGGACCCTGGACAGGGGGCTTACGAGCAGTACTTC.

The rearrangement joins TRBV2 to TRBJ2-2; 13 bases match TRBD2. The germline V gene encodes CDR1 SNHLY and CDR2 FYNNEI. Trimming took 6 bases from V and 5 from J; bases not matched to a gene: 6. There are 16 residues in the CDR3. The CDR3 spells CASRTSGGTYTGELFF. The CDR3 DNA is TGTGCCAGCAGGACTAGCGGGGGGACATATACCGGGGAGCTGTTTTTT.

The rearrangement links TRBV14 to TRBJ2-7; no clear D gene. Per germline, CDR1 SGHDN and CDR2 FVKESK. The CDR3 consists of 15 residues. Trimming removed 2 bases from V and 6 bases from J, with 17 bases in between. Here the CDR3 DNA reads TGTGCCAGCAGCCAATTGTCTACCAAACTACGCGAGCAGTACTTC. Its translation is CASSQLSTKLREQYF.